This T cell receptor (beta chain) appears in the sequencing data of a study of post-analysis software for immune sequencing data. Study-level background: The cohort encompassed relapsing-remitting, secondary progressive and progressive-relapsing multiple sclerosis disease courses.

Unique molecular identifiers were carried by the TCR beta cDNA libraries. Input amounts of about 0.85 to 11 million T cells were used. These gave roughly 0.5 million cDNA molecules, so each molecule approximated one T cell. From the PCR reads, TCRdb called clonotypes with MiXCR, one entry per CDR3 protein. This sample has roughly 800,000 distinct CDR3 sequences; approximately 53% occur once, and the top ten carry over 4%. As to this clonotype: Its antigen remains unknown.

Notes on the study in general: In multiple sclerosis, normalized Chao1 diversity was significantly below that of controls. Among 4 or 5 TRBV segments more frequent in patients than controls were TRBV5-6, TRBV5-1 and TRBV20-1. Co-batched samples clustered tightly together by F measure.

With V trimmed by 5 bases and J by 3 bases, 8 bases remained unmatched. CDR1 and CDR2 (germline): SGHTA, FQGNSA. The CDR3 totals 15 residues. V gene TRBV7-2 combines with J gene TRBJ2-5; the match to TRBD2 covers 8 bases. The sequence was obtained from a girl aged 5-17 years with multiple sclerosis. Sequenced input: blood. In DNA form, the CDR3 reads TGTGCCAGCAGCCGGCCGGGGGGGTCTAAAGAGACCCAGTACTTC. As protein: CASSRPGGSKETQYF.